These 12 T cell receptor beta chains originate from one sample sequenced in a study of Tregs in tolerant kidney transplant recipients. The protocol was immunoSEQ multiplex PCR, while the TCRdb copy is restricted to in-frame clones and leaves out a portion. The sample lists roughly 69,000 clones, under 98% occurring once. The specimen comprised Tregs from blood, sampled before the transplant. These receptors were obtained from a human donor who received a combined kidney and bone marrow transplant.

The chain couples TRBV4-1 to TRBJ2-2, with D hard to call. This CDR3 is 12 amino acids long. With 1 base removed from V and 7 bases from J, the gap between germline ends came to 4 bases. The V gene's germline CDR1 is MGHRA and CDR2 YSYEKL. The CDR3 DNA sequence: TGCGCCAGCAGCCAAGTTATCGGGGAGCTGTTTTTT. Translated, it gives CASSQVIGELFF.

V usage is TRBV15 and J usage is TRBJ2-2; D is unresolved. V was cut by 0 bases and J by 6 bases, with 8 bases left in between. CDR3 length: 14 amino acids. Germline V gene lookup returns CDR1 LNHNV and CDR2 YYDKDF (reference sequence). The DNA of the CDR3 is TGTGCCACCAGCAGAGATTCGAGCGCCGGGGAGCTGTTTTTT. Protein sequence: CATSRDSSAGELFF.

The rearrangement uses TRBV2 and TRBJ2-3; 8 bases fit TRBD2. The CDR3 contains 13 residues. CDR1 SNHLY and CDR2 FYNNEI come from the germline V gene. With V trimmed by 7 bases and J by 3 bases, 3 bases remained unmatched. The CDR3: CASKRGPTDTQYF. The DNA of the CDR3 is TGTGCCAGCAAGCGGGGGCCTACAGATACGCAGTATTTT. The full variable domain, its missing parts supplied by reference TRBV2 and TRBJ2-3, is EPEVTQTPSHQVTQMGQEVILRCVPISNHLYFYWYRQILGQKVEFLVSFYNNEISEKSEIFDDQFSVERPDGSNFTLKIRSTKLEDSAMYFCASKRGPTDTQYFGPGTRLTVL.

This chain joins TRBV4-3 and TRBJ2-7, with 10 bases that match TRBD2. The trim removed 3 bases at V and 7 bases at J, leaving 15 bases unmatched. Germline V lookup: CDR1 LGHNA, CDR2 YSLEER. This CDR3 has 17 amino acids. The CDR3 DNA is TGCGCCAGCAGCCAGTTCTTAGGTCTAGCGGGAGCACAAGAGCAGTACTTC. As protein: CASSQFLGLAGAQEQYF.

The CDR3 protein is CASSLLGLQETQYF. The CDR3 region has the DNA TGTGCCAGCAGCCTGTTGGGACTACAAGAGACCCAGTACTTC. The rearrangement joins TRBV5-4 to TRBJ2-5; 7 nucleotides agree with TRBD2. Germline-derived CDR1 and CDR2 are SGHNT and YYREEE (reference sequence). The CDR3 contains 14 residues. Unmatched junction bases numbered 5, after V lost 4 bases and J lost 2 bases.

V is TRBV7-9 and J is TRBJ1-2; 8 bases fit TRBD1. The V gene's germline CDR1 is SEHNR and CDR2 FQNEAQ (reference sequence). With V trimmed by 3 bases and J by 4 bases, 4 bases remained unmatched. CDR3 length: 14 residues. Here the CDR3 DNA reads TGTGCCAGCAGCTTGGGGACAGGAGTCTATGGCTACACCTTC. Protein product: CASSLGTGVYGYTF.

The rearrangement links TRBV18 to TRBJ1-5, with TRBD1 matching 7 bases. Germline values: CDR1 KGHSH, CDR2 LQKENI. V trimming: 1 base; J trimming: 7 bases; junction bases outside the gene matches: 7. The CDR3 is 15 amino acids. The CDR3 DNA reads TGTGCCAGCTCACCACGCAGGGGGATAGTACAGCCCCAGCATTTT. Translated: CASSPRRGIVQPQHF.

The CDR3 protein is CASSFGVYGYTF. CDR3 coding DNA: TGTGCCAGCAGTTTCGGAGTCTATGGCTACACCTTC. The chain couples TRBV28 to TRBJ1-2; D gene uncertain. The germline V gene encodes CDR1 MDHEN and CDR2 SYDVKM. The CDR3 is made up of 12 amino acids. The V gene lost 3 bases and the J gene lost 4 bases, with 6 bases spanning the gap.

The chain carries TRBV2 and TRBJ2-3; 8 nucleotides match TRBD2. This CDR3 is 14 amino acids long. Germline-derived CDR1 and CDR2 are SNHLY and FYNNEI. Losses at the gene ends were 6 bases for V and 0 bases for J; bases not matched to a gene: 2. Here the CDR3 DNA reads TGTGCCAGCAGAGGACTAGCCAGCACAGATACGCAGTATTTT. This translates into CASRGLASTDTQYF.

This chain joins TRBV6-5 and TRBJ1-2; 8 nucleotides agree with TRBD1. Germline V lookup: CDR1 MNHEY, CDR2 SVGAGI. The V and J ends lost 4 bases and 4 bases, in that order; junction bases with no gene match: 2. The CDR3 spans 13 residues. This chain's CDR3 is CASSLTGVYGYTF. CDR3 DNA: TGTGCCAGCAGTTTGACAGGGGTCTATGGCTACACCTTC.

The chain couples TRBV27 to TRBJ2-2; D is perhaps TRBD2 (6 bases). V was cut by 8 bases and J by 5 bases, with 21 bases left in between. CDR1 is MNHEY and CDR2 is SMNVEV in the germline V gene (reference sequence). The CDR3 contains 16 residues. As DNA, the CDR3 is TGTGCCAGCCATAGAGATTGGGGGGACTGGACCGGGGAGCTGTTTTTT. Its translation: CASHRDWGDWTGELFF.

This clone was observed once. The CDR3 DNA reads TGCGCCAGCAGTCCAGACAGGCCCAGCTCTGGGGCCAACGTCCTGACTTTC. It is translated as CASSPDRPSSGANVLTF. This rearrangement joins TRBV5-1 to TRBJ2-6, with D possibly matching TRBD1 (6 bases). The CDR3 runs to 17 residues. From germline, CDR1 is SGHRS and CDR2 YFSETQ. Between the trimmed V and J ends, which lost 5 bases and 0 bases, there was a span of 15 bases.